This entry describes one T cell receptor (beta chain). The source of the sample is a study of blood T cell repertoires in COVID-19. Study as a whole: Acute and convalescent COVID-19 specimens originated in the United States, Italy and Spain. Sources were T cells, B-cell-depleted T cells, or PBMCs; the material itself was cDNA or gDNA.

The CDR3 totals 16 residues. J gave up 1 base and V 0 bases, and 4 bases lay outside the gene matches. Germline CDR1 and CDR2: SGHRS and YFSETQ. Original data processing: The authors estimated nucleated cell counts from reference gene primer amplification. Sequencing was performed with immunoSEQ multiplex PCR; in TCRdb, only in-frame clones are kept and a portion is missing. V and J calls and clone size come straight from that table; D and trimming were deduced from the DNA. This table holds under 130,000 clones, roughly 80% found once. The sequenced material came from peripheral blood. The rearrangement uses TRBV5-1 and TRBJ2-5, with 9 bases lining up with TRBD2. The clonotype originates from a man between 65 and 85 years old with active or convalescent COVID-19. CDR3 in DNA: TGCGCCAGCAGCTTGGGGCAACTAGCGGGCCAAGAGACCCAGTACTTC. It translates to CASSLGQLAGQETQYF.